The sequence of this TCR beta chain was determined in a study of blood T cell repertoires in COVID-19. Across the study: Italy, Spain and the United States were the sources of the convalescent and acute COVID-19 samples. T cells, B-cell-depleted T cells, or PBMCs provided the cDNA or gDNA that served as material.

How the authors handled the data: Reference gene primers were amplified, and this amplification served to estimate nucleated cell counts. Profiled with immunoSEQ multiplex PCR; TCRdb holds only in-frame clones, not every one. The V and J calls and the clone size are those of that table, but D and trimming were determined from the DNA. The sample holds 80,000 to 90,000 clones, around nine tenths seen once. Germline CDR1 and CDR2: SGHDN and FVKESK. The CDR3 extends over 14 amino acids. V lost 3 bases to trimming and J lost 2 bases, with 11 bases between them. This TCR was sampled from a man in his forties with acute or convalescent COVID-19. The sample taken for sequencing was peripheral blood. The chain uses TRBV14 and TRBJ2-7, with D maybe TRBD1 (5 bases). CDR3 in amino acids: CASSHQGFTYEQYF. As DNA, the CDR3 is TGTGCCAGCAGCCACCAGGGATTCACCTACGAGCAGTACTTC.